Only a few counts were recorded for the clone carrying this T cell receptor (beta chain). The sample comes from a study of cytomegalovirus exposure and HLA in healthy donors. Looking at the study overall: The study's early data release held about 85 million unique TCRs from HLA-typed donors.

This CDR3 spans 15 amino acids. Trimming left V 5 bases short and J 6 bases short, with 20 bases between. Per germline, CDR1 SEHNR and CDR2 FQNEAQ (reference sequence). The PCR used 60 Vbeta and 13 Jbeta primers. Assay: immunoSEQ multiplex PCR; the TCRdb copy retains only in-frame clones and omits some. The sample contains under 200,000 clones, around 80% of which appear only once. J is TRBJ2-7 and V is TRBV7-9, with D possibly matching TRBD1 (6 bases). This TCR came from a woman in her 30s in good health and CMV-seropositive. Sequenced: PBMCs. The CDR3 loop is CASSISGNREIEQYF. As DNA, the CDR3 is TGTGCCAGCAGCATCTCCGGAAACAGGGAGATCGAGCAGTACTTC.